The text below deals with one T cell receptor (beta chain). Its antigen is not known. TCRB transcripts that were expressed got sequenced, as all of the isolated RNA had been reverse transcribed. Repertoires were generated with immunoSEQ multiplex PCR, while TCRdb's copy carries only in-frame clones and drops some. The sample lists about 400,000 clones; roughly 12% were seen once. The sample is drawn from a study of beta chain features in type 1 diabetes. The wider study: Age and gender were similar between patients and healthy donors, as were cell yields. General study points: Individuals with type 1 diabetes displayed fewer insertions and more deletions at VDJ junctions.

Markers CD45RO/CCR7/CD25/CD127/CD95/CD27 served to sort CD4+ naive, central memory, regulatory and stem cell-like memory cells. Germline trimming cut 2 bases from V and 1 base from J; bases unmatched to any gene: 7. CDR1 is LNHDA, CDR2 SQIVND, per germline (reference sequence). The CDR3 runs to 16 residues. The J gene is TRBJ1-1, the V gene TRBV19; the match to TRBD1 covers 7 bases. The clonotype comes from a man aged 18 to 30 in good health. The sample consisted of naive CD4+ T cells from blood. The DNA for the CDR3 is TGTGCCAGTAGTATATATTCGGGACAGCCGAACACTGAAGCTTTCTTT. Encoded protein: CASSIYSGQPNTEAFF.